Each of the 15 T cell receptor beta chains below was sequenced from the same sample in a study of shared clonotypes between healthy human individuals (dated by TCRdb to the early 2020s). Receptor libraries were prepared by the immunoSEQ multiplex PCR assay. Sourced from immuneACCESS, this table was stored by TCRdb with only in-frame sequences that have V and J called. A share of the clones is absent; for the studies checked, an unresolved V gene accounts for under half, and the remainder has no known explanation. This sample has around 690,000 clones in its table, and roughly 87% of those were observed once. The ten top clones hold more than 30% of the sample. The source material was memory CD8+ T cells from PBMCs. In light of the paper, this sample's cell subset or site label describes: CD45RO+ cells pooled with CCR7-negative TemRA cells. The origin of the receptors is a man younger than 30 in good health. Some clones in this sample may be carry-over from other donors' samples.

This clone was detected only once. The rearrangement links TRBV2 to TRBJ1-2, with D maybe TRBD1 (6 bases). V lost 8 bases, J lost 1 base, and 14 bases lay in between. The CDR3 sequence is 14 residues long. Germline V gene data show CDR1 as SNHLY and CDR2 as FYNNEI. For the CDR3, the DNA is TGTGCCAGCCGACCCACAGGGTTTAACTATGGCTACACCTTC. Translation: CASRPTGFNYGYTF. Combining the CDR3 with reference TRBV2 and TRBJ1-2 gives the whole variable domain EPEVTQTPSHQVTQMGQEVILRCVPISNHLYFYWYRQILGQKVEFLVSFYNNEISEKSEIFDDQFSVERPDGSNFTLKIRSTKLEDSAMYFCASRPTGFNYGYTFGSGTRLTVV.

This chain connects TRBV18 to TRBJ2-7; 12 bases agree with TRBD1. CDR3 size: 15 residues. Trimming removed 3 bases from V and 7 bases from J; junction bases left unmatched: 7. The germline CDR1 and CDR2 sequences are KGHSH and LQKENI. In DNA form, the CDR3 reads TGTGCCAGCTCACCTCCGGGACAGGGGGCCCGGGAGCAGTACTTC. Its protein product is CASSPPGQGAREQYF.

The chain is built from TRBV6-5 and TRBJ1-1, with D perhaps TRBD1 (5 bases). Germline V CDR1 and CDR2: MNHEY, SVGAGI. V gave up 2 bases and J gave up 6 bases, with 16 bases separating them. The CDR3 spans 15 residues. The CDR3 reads CASSYRGPAKAEAFF. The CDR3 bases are TGTGCCAGCAGTTACAGGGGACCCGCCAAGGCTGAAGCTTTCTTT.

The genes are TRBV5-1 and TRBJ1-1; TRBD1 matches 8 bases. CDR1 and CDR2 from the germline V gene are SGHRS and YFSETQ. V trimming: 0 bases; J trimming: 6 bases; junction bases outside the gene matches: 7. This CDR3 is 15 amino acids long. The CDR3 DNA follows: TGCGCCAGCAGCTTGGATCAGGGGGCGGTTTCTGAAGCTTTCTTT. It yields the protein CASSLDQGAVSEAFF.

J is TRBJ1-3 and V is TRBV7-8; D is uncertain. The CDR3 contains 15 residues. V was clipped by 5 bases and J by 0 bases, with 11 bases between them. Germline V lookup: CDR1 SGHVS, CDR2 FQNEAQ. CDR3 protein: CASSQGVGSGNTIYF. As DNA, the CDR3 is TGTGCCAGCAGCCAAGGTGTAGGCTCTGGAAACACCATATATTTT.

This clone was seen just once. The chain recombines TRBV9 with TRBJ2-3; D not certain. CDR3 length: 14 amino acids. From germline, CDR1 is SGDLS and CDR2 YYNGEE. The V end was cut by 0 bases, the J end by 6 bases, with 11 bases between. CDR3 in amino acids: CASSVGNAGDTQYF. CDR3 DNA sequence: TGTGCCAGCAGCGTAGGGAACGCTGGGGATACGCAGTATTTT.

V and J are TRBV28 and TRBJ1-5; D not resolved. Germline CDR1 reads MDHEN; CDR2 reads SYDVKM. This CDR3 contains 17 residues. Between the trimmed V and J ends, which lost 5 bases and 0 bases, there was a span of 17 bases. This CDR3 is CASSPGYSAYSNQPQHF. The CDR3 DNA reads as TGTGCCAGCAGTCCCGGATACAGCGCCTATAGCAATCAGCCCCAGCATTTT.

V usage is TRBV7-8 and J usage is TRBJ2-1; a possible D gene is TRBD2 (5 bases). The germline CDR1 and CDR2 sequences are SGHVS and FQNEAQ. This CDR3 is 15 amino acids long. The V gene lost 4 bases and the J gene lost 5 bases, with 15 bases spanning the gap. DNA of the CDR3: TGTGCCAGCAGCTCCCCCCCAACGGGGAACAATGAGCAGTTCTTC. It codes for CASSSPPTGNNEQFF.

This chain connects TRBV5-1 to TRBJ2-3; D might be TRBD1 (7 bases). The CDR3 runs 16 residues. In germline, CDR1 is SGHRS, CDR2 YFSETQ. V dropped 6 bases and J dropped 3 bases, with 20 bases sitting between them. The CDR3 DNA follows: TGCGCCAGCAACACCCTGCAGGGGGGATTGACAGATACGCAGTATTTT. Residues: CASNTLQGGLTDTQYF.

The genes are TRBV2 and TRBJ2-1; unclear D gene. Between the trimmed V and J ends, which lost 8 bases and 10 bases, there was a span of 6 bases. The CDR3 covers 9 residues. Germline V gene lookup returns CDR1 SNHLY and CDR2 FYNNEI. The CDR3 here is CASQTEQFF. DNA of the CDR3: TGTGCCAGCCAAACAGAGCAGTTCTTC.

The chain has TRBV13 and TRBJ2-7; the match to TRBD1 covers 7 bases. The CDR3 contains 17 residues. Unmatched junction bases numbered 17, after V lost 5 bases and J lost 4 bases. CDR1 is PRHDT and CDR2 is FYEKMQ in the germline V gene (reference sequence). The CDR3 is CASSAEGTGEGWYEQYF. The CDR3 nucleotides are TGTGCCAGCAGCGCTGAGGGCACAGGGGAAGGATGGTACGAGCAGTACTTC.

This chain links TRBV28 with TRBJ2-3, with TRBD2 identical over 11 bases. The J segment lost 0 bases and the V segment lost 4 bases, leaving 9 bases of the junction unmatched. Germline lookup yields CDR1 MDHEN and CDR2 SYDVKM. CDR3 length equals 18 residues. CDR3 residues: CASSWASGRSPSTDTQYF. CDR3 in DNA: TGTGCCAGCAGTTGGGCTAGCGGGAGGTCACCTAGCACAGATACGCAGTATTTT.

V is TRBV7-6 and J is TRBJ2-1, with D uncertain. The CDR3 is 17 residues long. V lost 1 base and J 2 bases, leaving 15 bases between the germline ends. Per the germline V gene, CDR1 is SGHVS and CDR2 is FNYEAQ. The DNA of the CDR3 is TGTGCCAGCAGCTTAGTTTCCCCAGTTGCGACCTACAATGAGCAGTTCTTC. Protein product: CASSLVSPVATYNEQFF.

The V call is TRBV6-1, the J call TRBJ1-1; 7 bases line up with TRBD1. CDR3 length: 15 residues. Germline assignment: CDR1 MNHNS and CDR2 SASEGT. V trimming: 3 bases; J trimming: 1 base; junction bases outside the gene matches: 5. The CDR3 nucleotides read TGTGCCAGCAGTGACCCGGGACAGTGGAACACTGAAGCTTTCTTT. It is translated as CASSDPGQWNTEAFF.

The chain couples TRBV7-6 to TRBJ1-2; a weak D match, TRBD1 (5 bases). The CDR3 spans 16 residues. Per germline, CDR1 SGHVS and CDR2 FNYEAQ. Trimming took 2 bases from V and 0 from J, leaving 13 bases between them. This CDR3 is CASSLNPRQTNYGYTF. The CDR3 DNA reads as TGTGCCAGCAGCTTAAACCCGCGACAGACTAACTATGGCTACACCTTC.